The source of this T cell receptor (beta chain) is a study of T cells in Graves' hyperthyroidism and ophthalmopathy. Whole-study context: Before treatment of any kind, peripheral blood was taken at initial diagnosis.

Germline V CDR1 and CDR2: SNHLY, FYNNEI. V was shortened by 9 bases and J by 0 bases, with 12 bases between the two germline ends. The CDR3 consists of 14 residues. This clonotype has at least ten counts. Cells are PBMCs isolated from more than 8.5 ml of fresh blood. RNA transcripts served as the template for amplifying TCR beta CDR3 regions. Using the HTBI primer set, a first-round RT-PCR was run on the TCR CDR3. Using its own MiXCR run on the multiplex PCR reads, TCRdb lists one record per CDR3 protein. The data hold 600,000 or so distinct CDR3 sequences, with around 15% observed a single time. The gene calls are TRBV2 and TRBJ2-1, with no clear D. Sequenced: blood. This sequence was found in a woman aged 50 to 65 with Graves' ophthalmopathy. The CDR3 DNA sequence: TGTGCCAGACGGGCCGTTAGCTCCTACAATGAGCAGTTCTTC. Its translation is CARRAVSSYNEQFF. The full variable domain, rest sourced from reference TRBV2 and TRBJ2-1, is EPEVTQTPSHQVTQMGQEVILRCVPISNHLYFYWYRQILGQKVEFLVSFYNNEISEKSEIFDDQFSVERPDGSNFTLKIRSTKLEDSAMYFCARRAVSSYNEQFFGPGTRLTVL.